The rows below give T cell receptor beta chains drawn from one sample of a study of blood T cell repertoires in COVID-19. Repertoires were generated with immunoSEQ multiplex PCR, while TCRdb's copy carries only in-frame clones and drops some. The table lists tens of thousands of clones, around nine tenths of them singletons. The sample taken for sequencing was peripheral blood. These receptors were collected from a man older than 75 with active or convalescent COVID-19. The CDR3 runs from the conserved cysteine through the conserved F or W. The D gene is left open where the match is weak. Clone size is given for some rows only: seen once, a few or many times, or a class if the clone is expanded.

TRBV27	NA	NA	TRBJ1-5	TGTGCCAGCAGTTCCAGGTTCGCAAATCAGCCCCAGCATTTT	CASSSRFANQPQHF
TRBV28	NA	NA	TRBJ1-2	TGTGCCAGCAGCGGCAAAGGTCAGGATGGCTACACCTTC	CASSGKGQDGYTF
TRBV6-5	NA	TRBD1	TRBJ1-5	TGTGCCAGCAGTTACGCCAGGGGGGACAATCAGCCCCAGCATTTT	CASSYARGDNQPQHF
TRBV5-5	NA	NA	TRBJ1-4	TGTGCCAGCAGCTTGGGGACAGCTCAAAATGAAAAACTGTTTTTT	CASSLGTAQNEKLFF
TRBV5-1	NA	NA	TRBJ2-1	TGCGCCAGCAGCGCGGCCCGGGACTCCTACAATGAGCAGTTCTTC	CASSAARDSYNEQFF
TRBV10-3	NA	NA	TRBJ2-3	TGTGCCATCAGTGCGGGGGTAGCGGCAGATACGCAGTATTTT	CAISAGVAADTQYF
TRBV7-2	NA	TRBD1	TRBJ1-5	TGTGCCAGCAGCCAAGGGACAGGGGGACAGCCCCAGCATTTT	CASSQGTGGQPQHF
TRBV7-9	NA	TRBD1	TRBJ2-5	TGTGCCAGCAGCTTAACTCCAGGGGGTGGGGAGACCCAGTACTTC	CASSLTPGGGETQYF
TRBV19	NA	NA	TRBJ1-6	TGTGCCAGTAGTATAGAGCCAGGGGCGCGATCACCCCTCCACTTT	CASSIEPGARSPLHF
TRBV19	NA	NA	TRBJ2-1	TGTGCCAGTAGTATAGATCTTAGAGGTGAGCAGTTCTTC	CASSIDLRGEQFF
TRBV7-3	NA	TRBD2	TRBJ2-2	TGTGCCAGCAGCAAAAGCGGGAAAGTAGGCGGGGAGCTGTTTTTT	CASSKSGKVGGELFF
TRBV12-3/TRBV12-4	NA	TRBD1	TRBJ1-2	TGTGCCAGCAGGGTAGGGGGCTTGGGTGGCTACACCTTC	CASRVGGLGGYTF
TRBV24-1	NA	NA	TRBJ2-1	TGTGCCACCAGTGACCGCACAGGTCCTTCCTACAATGAGCAGTTCTTC	CATSDRTGPSYNEQFF
TRBV5-4	NA	TRBD2	TRBJ2-2	TGTGCCAGCAGCTCTAGCCGAGAGCGGGGGGGTACCGGGGAGCTGTTTTTT	CASSSSRERGGTGELFF
TRBV30	once	TRBD2	TRBJ2-5	TGTGCCTGGAGCCAACCGGGACTAGGAAAGACCCAGTACTTC	CAWSQPGLGKTQYF
TRBV2	NA	TRBD1	TRBJ1-1	TGTGCCACTTACAGGGGGGCTGAAGCTTTCTTT	CATYRGAEAFF
TRBV7-9	NA	NA	TRBJ2-2	TGTGCCAGCAGCGCTTCGGGGGCCGGGGAGCTGTTTTTT	CASSASGAGELFF
TRBV3-1/TRBV3-2	NA	NA	TRBJ2-1	TGTGCCAGCAGCCAAGGCCGAGTGGAGCAGTTCTTC	CASSQGRVEQFF
TRBV18	NA	TRBD2	TRBJ2-1	TGTGCCAGCTCACCGAGACTAGCGGGAGGACGGAATGAGCAGTTCTTC	CASSPRLAGGRNEQFF
TRBV12-3/TRBV12-4	NA	NA	TRBJ1-2	TGTGCCAGCAGTTTAAGGAGGGCCTATGGCTACACCTTC	CASSLRRAYGYTF
TRBV19	NA	NA	TRBJ1-5	TGTGCCAGTAGTAATGACTGGCAGGGGCCCCAGCATTTT	CASSNDWQGPQHF
TRBV5-4	NA	NA	TRBJ2-5	TGTGCCAGCAGCTTGTCAGGGGTTGGGACCCAGTACTTC	CASSLSGVGTQYF
TRBV5-1	NA	NA	TRBJ1-3	TGCGCCAGCAGCTTTGACGGGGACTCTGGAAACACCATATATTTT	CASSFDGDSGNTIYF
TRBV19	NA	NA	TRBJ2-3	TGTGCCAGTAGTATCCGGGACACCCCCAATACGCAGTATTTT	CASSIRDTPNTQYF
TRBV9	NA	TRBD1	TRBJ2-5	TGTGCCAGCAGCGGGCGGGACAGGGCGTGGGAGACCCAGTACTTC	CASSGRDRAWETQYF
TRBV18	NA	NA	TRBJ2-5	TGTGCCAGCTCACCACCCCCCCCCTCAGAGACCCAGTACTTC	CASSPPPPSETQYF
TRBV14	once	NA	TRBJ2-1	TGTGCCAGCAGCCATCGGTTGGACACACCATACTCCTACAATGAGCAGTTCTTC	CASSHRLDTPYSYNEQFF
TRBV29-1	few	NA	TRBJ1-5	TGCAGCGTTGCATCTTCGGACAGAGGGCTACCCCAGCATTTT	CSVASSDRGLPQHF
TRBV5-1	NA	TRBD1	TRBJ2-1	TGCGCCAGCAGCTTGGGAGGGGGCAGCTCCTACAATGAGCAGTTCTTC	CASSLGGGSSYNEQFF
TRBV7-6	once	NA	TRBJ1-1	TGTGCCAGCAGCTTAAACTTGGACAGGAACACTGAAGCTTTCTTT	CASSLNLDRNTEAFF
TRBV27	NA	TRBD2	TRBJ2-1	TGTGCCAGCAGTTTATTGACTAGCGGAGGCAATGAGCAGTTCTTC	CASSLLTSGGNEQFF
TRBV5-1	NA	NA	TRBJ2-1	TGCGCCAGCAGCCGAGGCGGCCGGGACAATGAGCAGTTCTTC	CASSRGGRDNEQFF
TRBV6-1	NA	NA	TRBJ1-4	TGTGCCAGCAGTGAAGTCGGTTCCATGTCTCAACTGTTTTTT	CASSEVGSMSQLFF
TRBV6-5	NA	NA	TRBJ1-1	TGTGCCAGCAGTTATTCGACAGGCATGAACACTGAAGCTTTCTTT	CASSYSTGMNTEAFF
TRBV18	NA	TRBD1	TRBJ2-3	TGTGCCAGCTCACCAATTTTGGGACAGGGGACAGATACGCAGTATTTT	CASSPILGQGTDTQYF
TRBV6-2/TRBV6-3	NA	TRBD2	TRBJ2-1	TGTGCCAGCAGTTACATGCGGGAGAACTATGAGCAGTTCTTC	CASSYMRENYEQFF
TRBV28	NA	NA	TRBJ1-5	TGTGCCAGCAGTCCCCGCCTGGAGGGCAATCAGCCCCAGCATTTT	CASSPRLEGNQPQHF
TRBV12-5	NA	TRBD2	TRBJ2-3	TGTGCTAGTGGTTTGGCGGGGGGGCCCACAGATACGCAGTATTTT	CASGLAGGPTDTQYF
TRBV5-8	NA	NA	TRBJ2-5	TGTGCCAGCAGCCTCAGATATCAAGAGACCCAGTACTTC	CASSLRYQETQYF
TRBV2	few	NA	TRBJ1-2	TGTGCCAGCAGTTACAGGGTAGACTATGGCTACACCTTC	CASSYRVDYGYTF
TRBV9	NA	NA	TRBJ2-3	TGTGCCAGCAGCGTAGCTACCACTAGCTTCACAGATACGCAGTATTTT	CASSVATTSFTDTQYF
TRBV27	once	NA	TRBJ1-1	TGTGCCAGCAGTCCCGTTGGGGCGGGAAGAATGAACACTGAAGCTTTCTTT	CASSPVGAGRMNTEAFF
TRBV7-2	once	TRBD1	TRBJ2-1	TGTGCCAGCAGCGAGGGACAGACGACCTACAATGAGCAGTTCTTC	CASSEGQTTYNEQFF
TRBV5-1	once	NA	TRBJ1-6	TGCGCCAGCAGCTTGGAGACAGTTCGGTCACCCCTCCACTTT	CASSLETVRSPLHF
TRBV18	NA	NA	TRBJ1-3	TGTGCCAGCTCGCTTCAGCCCCCAACAGACTCTGGAAACACCATATATTTT	CASSLQPPTDSGNTIYF
TRBV5-1	NA	TRBD1	TRBJ1-1	TGCGCCAGCAGCTTGGCCCGGACAGGGTACACTGAAGCTTTCTTT	CASSLARTGYTEAFF
TRBV5-5	NA	NA	TRBJ1-1	TGTGCCAGCAGCTTGGTTGGAGAACTTGAAGCTTTCTTT	CASSLVGELEAFF
TRBV14	NA	NA	TRBJ1-2	TGTGCCAGCAGCCAGTCGGGCTATGGCTACACCTTC	CASSQSGYGYTF
TRBV27	NA	NA	TRBJ1-2	TGTGCCAGCAGCCCGACAGGCCGCTATGGCTACACCTTC	CASSPTGRYGYTF
TRBV5-1	NA	NA	TRBJ1-1	TGCGCCAGCAGCTCACAGGGAAGGGCCTCTGAAGCTTTCTTT	CASSSQGRASEAFF
TRBV7-3	NA	NA	TRBJ2-1	TGTGCCAGCAGCAACCGGCAGGGGTCCTACAATGAGCAGTTCTTC	CASSNRQGSYNEQFF
TRBV11-2	NA	TRBD1	TRBJ1-2	TGTGCCAGCAGCAACAAGGGCCAGGGACAGGGCGGCTATGGCTACACCTTC	CASSNKGQGQGGYGYTF
TRBV7-2	NA	NA	TRBJ1-1	TGTGCCAGCAGCTCCTTCGGGAACACTGAAGCTTTCTTT	CASSSFGNTEAFF